This TCR beta chain originates from a study of T cell responses to AZD1222 COVID-19 vaccine. Overall study results and limits: It should be noted that donors were predominantly white British and more often female, and clonal diversity was possibly underestimated.

As regards this clone: The antigen remains undetermined.

This CDR3 contains 13 residues. J was trimmed by 5 bases and V by 5 bases; bases with no gene match: 8. From germline, CDR1 is GTSNPN and CDR2 SVGIG (reference sequence). Some clones are missing from TCRdb's copy, which holds only in-frame ones; the method was immunoSEQ multiplex PCR. The table shows over 150,000 clones, with 70% to 90% occurring only once. The starting material was peripheral blood, obtained 28 days after the second AZD1222 dose. The receptor was isolated from an adult who received the AZD1222 COVID-19 vaccine. The chain has TRBV30 and TRBJ1-1, with 7 nucleotides matching TRBD1. The chain's CDR3 is CAWERGQMTEAFF. CDR3 sequence (DNA): TGTGCCTGGGAAAGGGGGCAAATGACTGAAGCTTTCTTT.